This is a list of T cell receptor beta chains from one sample in a study of blood T cell repertoires in COVID-19. Assay used: immunoSEQ multiplex PCR; TCRdb lists only in-frame clones, some missing. This sample carries more than 250,000 clones, roughly four fifths of them seen once, and the ten largest clones take around 5%. Sequencing input: PBMCs or T cells enriched from blood (not recorded which). The receptors stem from a man in his forties or fifties who had been exposed to COVID-19. Both conserved end residues are part of each CDR3. Each record gives: clone size, V gene, J gene, D gene, CDR3 protein, CDR3 DNA. D genes are given only for firm matches. Clone size is stated in some rows and not others, as once, few, many or a class when expanded.

clone_size: NA
v_call: TRBV5-8
j_call: TRBJ1-3
d_call: NA
cdr3_aa: CASSLRQGNTIYF
cdr3_nt: TGTGCCAGCAGCTTGCGTCAGGGAAACACCATATATTTT

clone_size: NA
v_call: TRBV27
j_call: TRBJ1-1
d_call: TRBD1
cdr3_aa: CASSPQGGGEAFF
cdr3_nt: TGTGCCAGCAGTCCGCAGGGGGGCGGTGAAGCTTTCTTT

clone_size: NA
v_call: TRBV18
j_call: TRBJ1-6
d_call: TRBD1
cdr3_aa: CASSPDRGPGAPLHF
cdr3_nt: TGTGCCAGCTCACCAGACAGGGGGCCCGGGGCACCCCTCCACTTT

clone_size: NA
v_call: TRBV12-3/TRBV12-4
j_call: TRBJ2-7
d_call: NA
cdr3_aa: CASSLEPAYEQYF
cdr3_nt: TGTGCCAGCAGTTTAGAGCCCGCCTACGAGCAGTACTTC

clone_size: NA
v_call: TRBV7-8
j_call: TRBJ2-7
d_call: TRBD2
cdr3_aa: CASSLFSGSLLFDEQYF
cdr3_nt: TGTGCCAGCAGCTTATTTAGCGGGAGTCTTCTGTTCGACGAGCAGTACTTC

clone_size: once
v_call: TRBV6-5
j_call: TRBJ1-1
d_call: TRBD1
cdr3_aa: CASSSQGEWTEAFF
cdr3_nt: TGTGCCAGCAGTTCGCAGGGGGAATGGACTGAAGCTTTCTTT

clone_size: once
v_call: TRBV30
j_call: TRBJ2-5
d_call: NA
cdr3_aa: CAWSVLETQYF
cdr3_nt: TGTGCCTGGAGTGTCTTGGAGACCCAGTACTTC

clone_size: NA
v_call: TRBV3-1/TRBV3-2
j_call: TRBJ2-4
d_call: NA
cdr3_aa: CASSQERLAKNIQYF
cdr3_nt: TGTGCCAGCAGCCAAGAGAGACTAGCCAAAAACATTCAGTACTTC

clone_size: NA
v_call: TRBV6-1
j_call: TRBJ2-2
d_call: TRBD2
cdr3_aa: CASSEVGRTGELFF
cdr3_nt: TGTGCCAGCAGTGAAGTCGGGAGGACCGGGGAGCTGTTTTTT

clone_size: NA
v_call: TRBV6-5
j_call: TRBJ1-3
d_call: NA
cdr3_aa: CASSFGGSGNTIYF
cdr3_nt: TGTGCCAGCAGCTTCGGGGGCTCTGGAAACACCATATATTTT

clone_size: few
v_call: TRBV6-5
j_call: TRBJ2-2
d_call: NA
cdr3_aa: CASETGNTGELFF
cdr3_nt: TGTGCCAGCGAAACAGGGAACACCGGGGAGCTGTTTTTT

clone_size: NA
v_call: TRBV2
j_call: TRBJ1-6
d_call: NA
cdr3_aa: CAGRGAYNSPLHF
cdr3_nt: TGTGCCGGCCGGGGAGCGTATAATTCACCCCTCCACTTT

clone_size: NA
v_call: TRBV14
j_call: TRBJ2-1
d_call: TRBD2
cdr3_aa: CASSQELAGYNEQFF
cdr3_nt: TGTGCCAGCAGCCAAGAACTAGCGGGGTACAATGAGCAGTTCTTC

clone_size: NA
v_call: TRBV28
j_call: TRBJ2-1
d_call: TRBD2
cdr3_aa: CASRVGDSGSRGEQFF
cdr3_nt: TGTGCCAGCAGGGTAGGGGATAGCGGGAGTCGGGGTGAGCAGTTCTTC

clone_size: few
v_call: TRBV30
j_call: TRBJ2-2
d_call: TRBD1
cdr3_aa: CAWSRTGGSNTGELFF
cdr3_nt: TGTGCCTGGAGTAGGACAGGGGGCTCGAACACCGGGGAGCTGTTTTTT

clone_size: NA
v_call: TRBV6-5
j_call: TRBJ1-3
d_call: TRBD1
cdr3_aa: CASELGTAGNTIYF
cdr3_nt: TGTGCCAGCGAACTCGGGACAGCTGGAAACACCATATATTTT

clone_size: NA
v_call: TRBV6-2/TRBV6-3
j_call: TRBJ1-1
d_call: NA
cdr3_aa: CASSPRTGRFTEAFF
cdr3_nt: TGTGCCAGCAGTCCCAGGACCGGGAGATTCACTGAAGCTTTCTTT

clone_size: NA
v_call: TRBV2
j_call: TRBJ2-2
d_call: TRBD2
cdr3_aa: CASGLAAGELFF
cdr3_nt: TGTGCCAGCGGGCTAGCGGCCGGGGAGCTGTTTTTT

clone_size: NA
v_call: TRBV27
j_call: TRBJ1-1
d_call: NA
cdr3_aa: CASSFLAGGLNTEAFF
cdr3_nt: NA

clone_size: once
v_call: TRBV3-1/TRBV3-2
j_call: TRBJ1-5
d_call: NA
cdr3_aa: CASSPYPNQPQHF
cdr3_nt: TGTGCCAGCAGCCCCTACCCCAATCAGCCCCAGCATTTT

clone_size: NA
v_call: TRBV29-1
j_call: TRBJ2-2
d_call: TRBD2
cdr3_aa: CSVGGGSTGELFF
cdr3_nt: TGCAGCGTTGGAGGCGGGAGCACCGGGGAGCTGTTTTTT

clone_size: NA
v_call: TRBV30
j_call: TRBJ1-2
d_call: TRBD1
cdr3_aa: CAWRQGVYGYTF
cdr3_nt: TGTGCCTGGAGACAGGGGGTCTATGGCTACACCTTC

clone_size: NA
v_call: TRBV6-5
j_call: TRBJ2-7
d_call: NA
cdr3_aa: CASTRDNGAYEQYF
cdr3_nt: TGTGCCAGCACCCGGGACAACGGAGCCTACGAGCAGTACTTC

clone_size: NA
v_call: TRBV5-1
j_call: TRBJ1-1
d_call: NA
cdr3_aa: CASSARGGGTEAFF
cdr3_nt: TGCGCCAGCAGCGCGAGGGGAGGGGGCACTGAAGCTTTCTTT

clone_size: NA
v_call: TRBV24-1
j_call: TRBJ2-3
d_call: NA
cdr3_aa: CATSWSGGSADTQYF
cdr3_nt: TGTGCCACCAGCTGGTCGGGCGGGTCCGCAGATACGCAGTATTTT

clone_size: once
v_call: TRBV6-5
j_call: TRBJ1-2
d_call: NA
cdr3_aa: CASTLAGFGYTF
cdr3_nt: TGTGCCAGCACCCTCGCGGGATTTGGCTACACCTTC

clone_size: few
v_call: TRBV7-9
j_call: TRBJ1-5
d_call: NA
cdr3_aa: CASSLGGFGNQPQHF
cdr3_nt: TGTGCCAGCAGCTTAGGAGGGTTTGGCAATCAGCCCCAGCATTTT

clone_size: few
v_call: TRBV24-1
j_call: TRBJ2-1
d_call: NA
cdr3_aa: CATSPNILVSHEQFF
cdr3_nt: TGTGCCACCAGCCCGAATATATTAGTAAGCCATGAGCAGTTCTTC

clone_size: NA
v_call: TRBV3-1/TRBV3-2
j_call: TRBJ2-2
d_call: NA
cdr3_aa: CASSQVISGELFF
cdr3_nt: TGTGCCAGCAGCCAAGTTATTTCCGGGGAGCTGTTTTTT

clone_size: NA
v_call: TRBV18
j_call: TRBJ2-3
d_call: NA
cdr3_aa: CASSLTGGTDTQYF
cdr3_nt: TGTGCCAGCTCACTGACAGGAGGCACAGATACGCAGTATTTT

clone_size: NA
v_call: TRBV9
j_call: TRBJ2-5
d_call: TRBD1
cdr3_aa: CASSTGQGLRETQYF
cdr3_nt: TGTGCCAGCAGCACGGGACAGGGGCTGAGGGAGACCCAGTACTTC

clone_size: NA
v_call: TRBV14
j_call: TRBJ2-1
d_call: NA
cdr3_aa: CASSPRGDEQFF
cdr3_nt: TGTGCCAGCAGCCCCAGGGGGGATGAGCAGTTCTTC

clone_size: NA
v_call: TRBV18
j_call: TRBJ1-5
d_call: NA
cdr3_aa: CASSQGSNQPQHF
cdr3_nt: TGTGCCAGCTCGCAGGGGAGCAATCAGCCCCAGCATTTT